Listed below are T cell receptor beta chains from one sample, sequenced in a study of cytomegalovirus exposure and HLA in healthy donors. Assay used: immunoSEQ multiplex PCR; TCRdb lists only in-frame clones, some missing. The sample yields a few hundred thousand clones, around 80% seen once. Input material: PBMCs. The receptor source for this set is a girl aged 2 to 9 in good health and CMV-seronegative. CDR3s include the opening cysteine and the closing phenylalanine or tryptophan. A D gene is named only where the DNA matches it firmly. Rows may omit the clone size; those that give it use once, few, many or a size class.

abundance	d_gene	v_gene	j_gene	CDR3aa	CDR3nt
-	-	TRBV5-1	TRBJ2-5	CASSWPEQETQYF	TGCGCCAGCTCCTGGCCAGAACAAGAGACCCAGTACTTC
-	-	TRBV7-9	TRBJ1-2	CASSLVDPRLGYTF	TGTGCCAGCAGCTTAGTTGACCCAAGACTTGGCTACACCTTC
-	TRBD2	TRBV10-3	TRBJ2-1	CAISESIPGGPQGEQFF	TGTGCCATCAGTGAGTCTATCCCGGGAGGGCCCCAGGGTGAGCAGTTCTTC
-	TRBD1	TRBV19	TRBJ1-1	CASSGQGTEAFF	TGTGCCAGTAGCGGACAGGGCACTGAAGCTTTCTTT
-	-	TRBV29-1	TRBJ1-2	CSARVGYGYTF	TGCAGCGCCAGGGTTGGCTATGGCTACACCTTC
-	TRBD1	TRBV5-6	TRBJ1-5	CASSARQGGQPQHF	TGTGCCAGCAGCGCCCGACAGGGCGGGCAGCCCCAGCATTTT
many	-	TRBV9	TRBJ2-4	CASSFRPGNIQYF	TGTGCCAGCAGCTTCAGACCGGGAAACATTCAGTACTTC
-	-	TRBV5-1	TRBJ2-1	CASKGGQTSYNEQFF	TGCGCCAGCAAGGGCGGGCAAACCTCCTACAATGAGCAGTTCTTC
-	-	TRBV7-2	TRBJ2-3	CASSLQSGSTDTQYF	TGTGCCAGCAGCTTACAGTCCGGGAGCACAGATACGCAGTATTTT
-	-	TRBV10-2	TRBJ1-2	CASSERGGRTYGYTF	TGCGCCAGCAGTGAGAGGGGGGGACGGACCTATGGCTACACCTTC
-	-	TRBV27	TRBJ2-7	CASSSDSYEQYF	TGTGCCAGCAGTTCGGACAGCTACGAGCAGTACTTC
-	TRBD2	TRBV7-6	TRBJ2-7	CAPGGDTIYEQYF	TGTGCGCCCGGGGGGGACACCATCTACGAGCAGTACTTC
-	-	TRBV5-1	TRBJ1-1	CASSLDRNTEAFF	TGCGCCAGCAGCTTGGACAGAAACACTGAAGCTTTCTTT
few	-	TRBV7-9	TRBJ1-1	CSSSRVNTEAFF	TGTTCCAGCAGCCGAGTGAACACTGAAGCTTTCTTT
few	TRBD1	TRBV7-7	TRBJ2-5	CASSQGQTETQYF	TGTGCCAGCAGCCAGGGACAGACGGAGACCCAGTACTTC
-	TRBD1	TRBV6-5	TRBJ1-1	CASSYSRGGWDAFF	TGTGCCAGCAGTTACTCGAGAGGGGGCTGGGACGCTTTCTTT
-	TRBD2	TRBV5-1	TRBJ2-5	CASSIQAGVGETQYF	TGCGCCAGCAGTATCCAAGCGGGGGTTGGGGAGACCCAGTACTTC
-	TRBD2	TRBV9	TRBJ2-1	CASTGTSSEQFF	TGTGCCAGCACCGGGACTAGTAGTGAGCAGTTCTTC
-	TRBD2	TRBV19	TRBJ2-1	CASRRVGLEVSRWFF	TGTGCCAGTAGGCGGGTTGGACTAGAGGTTTCCCGGTGGTTCTTC
-	TRBD2	TRBV7-2	TRBJ2-5	CASSLAMEAGGLWETQYF	TGTGCCAGCAGCTTAGCAATGGAAGCGGGGGGGCTCTGGGAGACCCAGTACTTC
-	-	TRBV29-1	TRBJ1-1	CSVEVQGQNTEAFF	TGCAGCGTTGAAGTACAGGGACAGAACACTGAAGCTTTCTTT
-	-	TRBV6-5	TRBJ1-1	CASSLAGPMNTEAFF	TGTGCCAGCAGTTTGGCAGGGCCTATGAACACTGAAGCTTTCTTT
-	-	TRBV19	TRBJ1-6	CASSIVGGGGSPLHF	TGTGCCAGTAGTATAGTGGGAGGAGGAGGATCACCCCTCCACTTT
-	TRBD1	TRBV18	TRBJ2-7	CASSPSRDREQYF	TGTGCCAGCTCACCGTCCCGGGACAGGGAGCAGTACTTC
-	TRBD2	TRBV30	TRBJ2-1	CAWGGLAGGYNEQFF	TGTGCCTGGGGGGGACTAGCGGGGGGCTACAATGAGCAGTTCTTC
once	-	TRBV5-1	TRBJ2-5	CASSVDPRGGTQYF	TGCGCCAGCAGCGTGGATCCACGCGGAGGGACCCAGTACTTC
-	TRBD1	TRBV7-9	TRBJ1-1	CASSPDRVVTEAFF	TGTGCCAGCAGCCCCGACAGGGTAGTCACTGAAGCTTTCTTT
-	-	TRBV29-1	TRBJ1-3	CSVDGGGNTIYF	TGCAGCGTTGATGGGGGCGGAAACACCATATATTTT
-	TRBD1	TRBV5-1	TRBJ1-1	CASSFTGANTEAFF	TGCGCCAGCAGCTTTACAGGGGCGAACACTGAAGCTTTCTTT
-	-	TRBV7-9	TRBJ2-1	CASSTGSLGGEQFF	TGTGCCAGCAGCACAGGGTCTCTCGGTGGTGAGCAGTTCTTC
-	TRBD2	TRBV5-4	TRBJ2-5	CASTPGGGQETQYF	TGTGCCAGCACCCCCGGCGGGGGCCAAGAGACCCAGTACTTC